Shown below are 25 T cell receptor beta chains from a single sample sequenced in a study of blood T cell repertoires in COVID-19. Here immunoSEQ multiplex PCR was the method, and the copy in TCRdb shows in-frame clones only, minus some. The sample includes some 97,000 clones, roughly 80% of them seen just once. Sequencing input: peripheral blood. The receptors stem from a woman between 70 and 85 years old with acute or convalescent COVID-19.

The rearrangement links TRBV4-1 to TRBJ1-2, with D possibly matching TRBD1 (5 bases). Germline V gene data show CDR1 as MGHRA and CDR2 as YSYEKL. The CDR3 runs 17 residues. The germline V and J ends were trimmed by 1 base and 4 bases, with 19 bases remaining between them. The CDR3 DNA reads TGCGCCAGCAGCCAAGGCACCGACAGTCTCCCGATCTATGGCTACACCTTC. Its protein product is CASSQGTDSLPIYGYTF.

This clone was seen just once. This rearrangement joins TRBV2 to TRBJ1-2, with D maybe TRBD1 (6 bases). V dropped 8 bases and J dropped 2 bases, with 12 bases sitting between them. The CDR3 length is 13 residues. Per the germline V gene, CDR1 is SNHLY and CDR2 is FYNNEI. The CDR3 reads CASSPDRNYGYTF. The CDR3 bases are TGTGCCAGCTCCCCTGACAGGAACTATGGCTACACCTTC.

The rearrangement uses TRBV5-1 and TRBJ1-1, with D possibly TRBD1 on 5 matching bases. Trimming took off 2 bases at V and 3 bases at J, with 8 bases between the two ends. Germline-derived CDR1 and CDR2 are SGHRS and YFSETQ. The CDR3 totals 13 residues. Written as DNA, the CDR3 is TGCGCCAGCAGCTTAGGGGTAGACACTGAAGCTTTCTTT. Its translation is CASSLGVDTEAFF.

The genes are TRBV6-4 and TRBJ1-2; TRBD1 aligns across 7 bases. Trimming took 5 bases from V and 4 from J; bases not matched to a gene: 25. CDR1 is MRHNA and CDR2 is SNTAGT in the germline V gene. This CDR3 is 20 amino acids long. The CDR3 DNA reads TGTGCCAGCAGTCCGAGGGCCTCCTCACAGGGCAGGGGGTACCGCTATGGCTACACCTTC. Its translation is CASSPRASSQGRGYRYGYTF.

V is TRBV7-9 and J is TRBJ1-2, with unresolved D. The germline CDR1 and CDR2 sequences are SEHNR and FQNEAQ (reference sequence). V was trimmed by 5 bases and J by 8 bases, leaving 15 bases between them. The CDR3 runs to 13 residues. In nucleotides, the CDR3 is TGTGCCAGCAGCCCCCCCTCTATTACGGGCTACACCTTC. It is translated as CASSPPSITGYTF.

This chain connects TRBV6-5 to TRBJ1-1; no clear D. Trimming stripped 8 bases from V and 3 bases from J, with 19 bases between. This CDR3 has 15 residues. In germline, CDR1 is MNHEY, CDR2 SVGAGI. CDR3 sequence: CASQPVGSSDTEAFF. CDR3 in DNA: TGTGCCAGCCAGCCGGTAGGGAGCTCGGACACTGAAGCTTTCTTT.

The genes are TRBV10-3 and TRBJ1-4; 8 nucleotides match TRBD1. This CDR3 contains 15 residues. V lost 6 bases and J lost 1; bases outside the gene matches: 4. Germline V gives CDR1 ENHRY, CDR2 SYGVKD. CDR3 in amino acids: CAISLTGGTNEKLFF. The CDR3 DNA follows: TGTGCCATCAGCCTAACAGGGGGAACTAATGAAAAACTGTTTTTT.

This clone was seen a few times. The V and J genes are TRBV12-2 and TRBJ1-5; TRBD1, as called in the table, went unchecked against the DNA. TRBV12-2 is shown as a pseudogene. The CDR3 loop spans 18 amino acids. CDR3: CASRLACGAGGAGQPQHF. CDR3 coding DNA: TGTGCAAGTCGCTTAGCGTGTGGTGCAGGGGGCGCGGGTCAGCCCCAGCATTTT.

V is TRBV2 and J is TRBJ1-2; D might be TRBD1 (6 bases). CDR1 is SNHLY, CDR2 FYNNEI, per germline. V lost 6 bases, J lost 4 bases, and 21 bases lay in between. The CDR3 is 16 residues long. The CDR3 sequence is CASSERLFGGGYGYTF. As DNA, the CDR3 is TGTGCCAGCAGCGAAAGATTGTTTGGGGGCGGCTATGGCTACACCTTC.

The gene calls are TRBV10-3 and TRBJ1-1; D ambiguous. CDR1 ENHRY and CDR2 SYGVKD come from the germline V gene. The V end lost 6 bases, the J end lost 7 bases, and 12 bases lay between the germline ends. The CDR3 runs to 12 residues. This CDR3 reads CAIRREVGEAFF. In nucleotides, the CDR3 is TGTGCCATCAGGAGGGAGGTAGGTGAAGCTTTCTTT.

The chain is built from TRBV6-5 and TRBJ2-3; TRBD2 might be the D (7 bases). CDR3 size: 13 residues. In germline, CDR1 is MNHEY, CDR2 SVGAGI. Trimming took 11 bases from V and 5 from J, leaving 17 bases between them. The CDR3 reads CAGLGGGLDTQYF. CDR3 nucleotides: TGTGCCGGGTTGGGAGGGGGGTTAGATACGCAGTATTTT.

In this sample, this clone turned up once. The V and J genes are TRBV6-1 and TRBJ1-2, with 8 nucleotides matching TRBD1. The germline gives CDR1 MNHNS, CDR2 SASEGT. This CDR3 is 15 amino acids long. The V gene end was trimmed by 3 bases and the J gene end by 5 bases; junction bases not matched to a gene: 8. The CDR3 region is CASSDRGRGLYGYTF. The CDR3 DNA follows: TGTGCCAGCAGTGACAGGGGGCGCGGGTTGTATGGCTACACCTTC.

The chain recombines TRBV5-4 with TRBJ1-1; 7 bases map to TRBD1. Germline assignment: CDR1 SGHNT and CDR2 YYREEE (reference sequence). The length of the CDR3 is 12 residues. The J segment lost 6 bases and the V segment lost 9 bases, leaving 8 bases of the junction unmatched. The CDR3 DNA is TGTGCCACTCCCGGGACAGTTTCTGAAGCTTTCTTT. Translating gives CATPGTVSEAFF.

There are many counts of this clone. V and J are TRBV3-1 (or the pseudogene TRBV3-2) and TRBJ2-7, with 8 bases aligning to TRBD2. Trimming took 4 bases from V and 4 from J; bases not matched to a gene: 6. Germline assignment: CDR1 LGHDT and CDR2 YNNKEL (reference sequence). The CDR3 sequence is 14 residues long. CDR3 residues: CASSPPSGGYEQYF. CDR3 nucleotide sequence: TGTGCCAGCAGCCCCCCCAGCGGGGGTTACGAGCAGTACTTC.

V usage is TRBV10-3 and J usage is TRBJ1-5; D not certain. The CDR3 is made up of 15 amino acids. Germline CDR1 is ENHRY and CDR2 is SYGVKD. V lost 1 base and J 1 base, leaving 8 bases between the germline ends. This CDR3 reads CAISEFTSSNQPQHF. The CDR3 DNA is TGTGCCATCAGTGAGTTCACTTCCAGCAATCAGCCCCAGCATTTT.

The chain couples TRBV5-5 to TRBJ2-5; 7 bases are shared with TRBD1. The CDR3 is 14 residues long. The germline V gene encodes CDR1 SGHKS and CDR2 YYEKEE (reference sequence). V shed 3 bases and J 3 bases; nucleotides not matched to a gene: 5. CDR3 DNA: TGTGCCAGCAGCTCCTCGACAGGGAAAGAGACCCAGTACTTC. Translated, it gives CASSSSTGKETQYF.

The V gene is TRBV7-2, the J gene TRBJ2-3; weak D call: TRBD2 (6 bases). V lost 1 base and J 6 bases, leaving 11 bases between the germline ends. Germline V gives CDR1 SGHTA, CDR2 FQGNSA. The CDR3 spans 14 residues. CDR3 sequence (DNA): TGTGCCAGCAGCTTAGGGCGGGGAGCGGATACGCAGTATTTT. Translating it yields CASSLGRGADTQYF.

The chain employs TRBV9 and TRBJ1-2; the match to TRBD1 covers 7 bases. Looked up from germline, CDR1 is SGDLS and CDR2 is YYNGEE. The CDR3 is 14 amino acids. V lost 3 bases, J lost 3 bases, and 5 bases stayed unmatched. The DNA of the CDR3 is TGTGCCAGCAGCGCCCACAGGGGCGACTATGGCTACACCTTC. Amino acid sequence: CASSAHRGDYGYTF.

The V call is TRBV10-3, the J call TRBJ2-1; 10 bases line up with TRBD2. Germline lookup yields CDR1 ENHRY and CDR2 SYGVKD. The CDR3 consists of 15 residues. After removal of 2 bases from V and 4 bases from J, the junction contained 2 bases not matched to a gene. CDR3 nucleotide sequence: TGTGCCATCAGTGAGAGCGGGGGGGTATACAATGAGCAGTTCTTC. This translates into CAISESGGVYNEQFF.

The rearrangement links TRBV27 to TRBJ1-4, with TRBD1 as a possible D gene (6 bases). CDR3 size: 14 residues. Germline V gives CDR1 MNHEY, CDR2 SMNVEV (reference sequence). Trimming removed 8 bases from V and 4 bases from J, with 14 bases in between. The chain's CDR3 is CASSGGRGNEKLFF. The CDR3 region has the DNA TGTGCCAGCTCGGGGGGCCGCGGTAATGAAAAACTGTTTTTT.

The chain combines TRBV28 with TRBJ1-1, with D possibly matching TRBD1 (5 bases). Germline values: CDR1 MDHEN, CDR2 SYDVKM. This CDR3 spans 12 amino acids. V dropped 6 bases and J dropped 10 bases, with 15 bases sitting between them. CDR3 coding DNA: TGTGCCAGCAGCGTCCAGGGTGCGCGAGCTTTCTTT. Amino acids: CASSVQGARAFF. Looking up the rest from reference TRBV28 and TRBJ1-1 gives the full variable domain: DVKVTQSSRYLVKRTGEKVFLECVQDMDHENMFWYRQDPGLGLRLIYFSYDVKMKEKGDIPEGYSVSREKKERFSLILESASTNQTSMYLCASSVQGARAFFGQGTRLTVV.

This clone occurred many times. The chain uses TRBV4-1 and TRBJ2-3, with D perhaps TRBD2 (6 bases). The CDR3 is 16 amino acids. V shed 0 bases and J shed 5 bases, with 15 bases lying between them. Germline lookup yields CDR1 MGHRA and CDR2 YSYEKL. The CDR3 reads CASSQDPSSEKDTQYF. The DNA of the CDR3 is TGCGCCAGCAGCCAAGATCCGTCTAGCGAGAAAGATACGCAGTATTTT.

The V and J genes are TRBV9 and TRBJ1-5; 8 nucleotides line up with TRBD1. The germline V gene has CDR1 SGDLS and CDR2 YYNGEE. This CDR3 is 15 amino acids long. V lost 5 bases and J lost 0; bases outside the gene matches: 4. The CDR3 nucleotides are TGTGCCAGCAGTCTCGGACAGGGTAGCAATCAGCCCCAGCATTTT. Its protein product is CASSLGQGSNQPQHF.

J is TRBJ1-3 and V is TRBV7-2, with D perhaps TRBD1 (5 bases). Germline assignment: CDR1 SGHTA and CDR2 FQGNSA. The CDR3 is 16 residues long. V was pared by 5 bases and J by 2 bases, with 16 bases between. The CDR3 protein is CASSPGPGFTGNTIYF. The CDR3 DNA is TGTGCCAGCAGCCCTGGGCCAGGGTTTACTGGAAACACCATATATTTT.

The chain links TRBV30 to TRBJ1-3; weak D call: TRBD1 (5 bases). Germline V gene sequence: CDR1 GTSNPN, CDR2 SVGIG (reference sequence). The V end was cut by 4 bases, the J end by 1 base, with 11 bases between. CDR3 size: 14 residues. Here the CDR3 DNA reads TGTGCCTGGAACTTAGGGGATTCTGGAAACACCATATATTTT. This codes for CAWNLGDSGNTIYF.